This T cell receptor (beta chain) came from a study of blood T cell repertoires in COVID-19. Study at large: Specimens from acute and convalescent COVID-19 originated in the United States, Italy and Spain.

Between the trimmed V and J ends, which lost 6 bases and 1 base, there was a span of 9 bases. The CDR3 runs 13 residues. Germline CDR1 reads MNHEY; CDR2 reads SVGAGI. Generated by immunoSEQ multiplex PCR, the TCRdb table keeps only in-frame clones and is missing some. The sample includes approximately 200,000 clones, approximately 86% of them seen just once. Self-reported history from a screening survey and questionnaire set each donor's cohort. Up to 2 weeks before entering the study, exposed participants had met a COVID-19 case. The sample comprised PBMCs or T cells enriched from blood (not recorded which). The chain recombines TRBV6-5 with TRBJ1-1, with unresolved D. The receptor was isolated from a woman in her 30s who had been exposed to COVID-19. CDR3 amino acids: CASRPWANTEAFF. The CDR3 nucleotides read TGTGCCAGCAGACCGTGGGCGAACACTGAAGCTTTCTTT.